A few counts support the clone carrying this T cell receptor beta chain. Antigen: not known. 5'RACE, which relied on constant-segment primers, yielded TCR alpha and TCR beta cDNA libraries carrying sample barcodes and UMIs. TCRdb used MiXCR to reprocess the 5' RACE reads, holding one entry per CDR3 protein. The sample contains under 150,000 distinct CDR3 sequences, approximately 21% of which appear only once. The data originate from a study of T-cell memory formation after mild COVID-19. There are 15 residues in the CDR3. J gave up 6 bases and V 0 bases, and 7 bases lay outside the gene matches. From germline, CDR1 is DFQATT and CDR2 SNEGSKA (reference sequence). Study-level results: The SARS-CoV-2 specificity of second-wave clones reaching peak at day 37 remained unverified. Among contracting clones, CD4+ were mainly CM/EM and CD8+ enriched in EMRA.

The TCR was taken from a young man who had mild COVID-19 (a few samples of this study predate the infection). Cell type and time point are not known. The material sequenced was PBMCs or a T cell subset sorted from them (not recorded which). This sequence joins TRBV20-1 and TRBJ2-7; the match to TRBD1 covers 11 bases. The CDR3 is CSARDSGQGDLEQYF. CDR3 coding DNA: TGCAGTGCTAGAGATTCGGGACAGGGGGATCTCGAGCAGTACTTC.